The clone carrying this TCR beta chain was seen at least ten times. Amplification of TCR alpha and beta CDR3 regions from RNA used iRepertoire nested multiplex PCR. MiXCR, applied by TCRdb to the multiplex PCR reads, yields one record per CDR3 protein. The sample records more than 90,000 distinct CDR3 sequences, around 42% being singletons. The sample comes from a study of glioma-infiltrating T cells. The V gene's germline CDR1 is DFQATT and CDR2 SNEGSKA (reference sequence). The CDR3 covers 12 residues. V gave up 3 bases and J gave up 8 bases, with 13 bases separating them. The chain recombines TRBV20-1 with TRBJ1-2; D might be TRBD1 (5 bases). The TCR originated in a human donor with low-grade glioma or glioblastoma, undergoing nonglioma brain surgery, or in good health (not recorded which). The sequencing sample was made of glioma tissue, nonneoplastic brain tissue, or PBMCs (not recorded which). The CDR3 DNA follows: TGCAGTGCTAGTGTCGGGGGAGAAGGCTACACCTTC. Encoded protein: CSASVGGEGYTF.